The 9 T cell receptor beta chains below come from one sample, sequenced in a study of T cell changes during pregnancy in multiple sclerosis. Sequenced by immunoSEQ multiplex PCR; TCRdb stores in-frame clones only, minus some. The sample has some 70,000 clones; about 91% are singletons. The input for sequencing was CD8+ T cells from peripheral blood mononuclear cells, taken before pregnancy. The receptors originated from a female donor with multiple sclerosis, enrolled in a pregnancy study.

This chain connects TRBV19 to TRBJ1-1, with D uncertain. Germline V gene data show CDR1 as LNHDA and CDR2 as SQIVND (reference sequence). CDR3 length: 13 amino acids. Between the trimmed V and J ends, which lost 5 bases and 0 bases, there was a span of 7 bases. The CDR3 DNA sequence: TGTGCCAGTAGTCCACAGATGAACACTGAAGCTTTCTTT. The encoded protein is CASSPQMNTEAFF.

The chain combines TRBV5-4 with TRBJ2-5; D gene ambiguous. V was trimmed by 0 bases and J by 3 bases, leaving 6 bases between them. Germline V gene lookup returns CDR1 SGHNT and CDR2 YYREEE (reference sequence). This CDR3 is 13 amino acids long. The CDR3 loop reads CASSLGTEETQYF. As DNA, the CDR3 is TGTGCCAGCAGCTTGGGAACGGAAGAGACCCAGTACTTC.

This rearrangement joins TRBV10-2 to TRBJ2-3; 7 positions match TRBD2. Trimming took 4 bases from V and 5 from J; bases not matched to a gene: 6. Germline V CDR1 and CDR2: WSHSY, SAAADI. The CDR3 has 14 residues. In nucleotides, the CDR3 is TGCGCCAGCAGTGGGGGCGGGGGTGGAGATACGCAGTATTTT. It yields the protein CASSGGGGGDTQYF.

This chain links TRBV6-1 with TRBJ2-7; 10 nucleotides match TRBD1. This CDR3 contains 15 residues. The germline V gene has CDR1 MNHNS and CDR2 SASEGT. Trimming at V came to 3 bases and at J to 2 bases, leaving 4 bases not matched to a gene. The CDR3 here is CASSDGTGDPYEQYF. The CDR3, as DNA: TGTGCCAGCAGTGACGGGACAGGGGACCCCTACGAGCAGTACTTC.

V is TRBV9 and J is TRBJ2-3; TRBD2 agrees at 11 bases. This CDR3 is built from 18 residues. J gave up 1 base and V 4 bases, and 11 bases lay outside the gene matches. The V gene's germline CDR1 is SGDLS and CDR2 YYNGEE. The CDR3, as DNA: TGTGCCAGCAGCCCCAGTATAGTAGCGGGGGGGGGCACAGATACGCAGTATTTT. Amino acids: CASSPSIVAGGGTDTQYF.

This chain uses TRBV7-9 with TRBJ2-7, with D possibly matching TRBD1 (6 bases). Germline V lookup: CDR1 SEHNR, CDR2 FQNEAQ (reference sequence). V dropped 5 bases and J dropped 3 bases, with 11 bases sitting between them. CDR3 length equals 13 residues. Here the CDR3 reads CASSPGQLYEQYF. The CDR3 DNA reads TGTGCCAGCAGCCCTGGACAGCTCTACGAGCAGTACTTC. The whole variable domain, filled in from reference TRBV7-9 and TRBJ2-7, reads DTGVSQNPRHKITKRGQNVTFRCDPISEHNRLYWYRQTLGQGPEFLTYFQNEAQLEKSRLLSDRFSAERPKGSFSTLEIQRTEQGDSAMYLCASSPGQLYEQYFGPGTRLTVT.

The chain carries TRBV11-2 and TRBJ1-2; 7 nucleotides agree with TRBD1. V lost 5 bases to trimming and J lost 8 bases; unmatched junction nucleotides: 2. CDR1 is SGHAT, CDR2 FQNNGV, per germline. There are 11 residues in the CDR3. Here the CDR3 reads CASSGDRGYTF. For the CDR3, the DNA is TGTGCCAGCAGCGGGGACAGAGGCTACACCTTC. Full variable domain (outside the CDR3, taken from reference TRBV11-2 and TRBJ1-2): EAGVAQSPRYKIIEKRQSVAFWCNPISGHATLYWYQQILGQGPKLLIQFQNNGVVDDSQLPKDRFSAERLKGVDSTLKIQPAKLEDSAVYLCASSGDRGYTFGSGTRLTVV.

V usage is TRBV11-2 and J usage is TRBJ2-2; perhaps TRBD2 as D (6 bases). The CDR3 covers 16 residues. V lost 4 bases and J 3 bases, leaving 15 bases between the germline ends. Germline CDR1 is SGHAT and CDR2 is FQNNGV. The CDR3 loop is CASSYTGVMDTGELFF. The CDR3 nucleotides are TGTGCCAGCAGCTATACGGGGGTTATGGACACCGGGGAGCTGTTTTTT.

This chain links TRBV6-5 with TRBJ2-7; 9 nucleotides agree with TRBD2. The germline CDR1 and CDR2 sequences are MNHEY and SVGAGI. This CDR3 contains 13 residues. J gave up 6 bases and V 5 bases, and 5 bases lay outside the gene matches. The CDR3 region has the DNA TGTGCCAGCAGTCCGGGACTAGCACGCGAGCAGTACTTC. Protein product: CASSPGLAREQYF.